This T cell receptor beta chain originates from a study of shared clonotypes between healthy human individuals. At deep level, the assay was performed. Data came from immunoSEQ multiplex PCR; TCRdb stores just in-frame clones and leaves some out. The repertoire holds around 2,000,000 clones, with approximately 94% as singletons. Naive CD8 cells lacked CD45RO, underwent positive selection for CCR7 and left out terminally differentiated effector memory CD45RA+ cells. The CDR3 runs 14 residues. Germline V gives CDR1 SGHAT, CDR2 FQNNGV. Trimming stripped 4 bases from V and 8 bases from J, with 15 bases between.

Sample: naive CD8+ T cells sorted from blood. This TCR was recovered from a man in his late teens or twenties in good health. The chain uses TRBV11-2 and TRBJ2-1, with D tentatively TRBD1 (5 bases). CDR3 sequence (DNA): TGTGCCAGCAGCTGGGGCCTACAAGGGGATGAGCAGTTCTTC. Protein product: CASSWGLQGDEQFF.